Shown below are 30 T cell receptor beta chains from a single sample sequenced in a study of cytomegalovirus exposure and HLA in healthy donors. Both 60 Vbeta primers and 13 Jbeta primers went into the PCR. Profiling relied on immunoSEQ multiplex PCR, and the TCRdb table lists in-frame clones only, not all of them. There are 150,000 or so clones in the sample; 70% to 90% occur only once, and approximately 2% lies in the top ten. The sample comprised PBMCs. The receptors originated from a woman between 18 and 29 years old in good health and CMV-seronegative.

This sequence joins TRBV9 and TRBJ1-2; D is undetermined. Trimming stripped 4 bases from V and 4 bases from J, with 20 bases between. This CDR3 is built from 16 residues. The V gene's germline CDR1 is SGDLS and CDR2 YYNGEE. CDR3 bases: TGTGCCAGCAGCCCCCCCGTTGGAGGGAGGGCCTATGGCTACACCTTC. This sequence encodes CASSPPVGGRAYGYTF.

J is TRBJ1-1 and V is TRBV5-4, with D possibly matching TRBD1 (6 bases). Looked up from germline, CDR1 is SGHNT and CDR2 is YYREEE (reference sequence). The CDR3 has 16 residues. V lost 3 bases and J 1 base, leaving 16 bases between the germline ends. CDR3 nucleotides: TGTGCCAGCAGCTGGGGGGGCGGCCGTCCGAACACTGAAGCTTTCTTT. Protein: CASSWGGGRPNTEAFF.

Of note for this clone: This specimen includes other DNA sequences encoding the same CDR3. The CDR3 DNA reads as TGTGCCAGCAGTGGACAGGGAAACACTGAAGCTTTCTTT. Its protein product is CASSGQGNTEAFF. The genes are TRBV2 and TRBJ1-1, with TRBD1 matching over 7 bases. This CDR3 has 13 residues. After removal of 4 bases from V and 2 bases from J, the junction contained 1 base not matched to a gene. CDR1 SNHLY and CDR2 FYNNEI come from the germline V gene.

V and J are TRBV5-6 and TRBJ2-5, with 7 bases matching TRBD2. The length of the CDR3 is 18 residues. V was pared by 3 bases and J by 2 bases, with 16 bases of the junction left unmatched. Germline-derived CDR1 and CDR2 are SGHDT and YYEEEE. The CDR3 bases are TGTGCCAGCAGCTCGCTCCAAGAGGGCCCTAGCGGACAAGAGACCCAGTACTTC. Amino acids: CASSSLQEGPSGQETQYF.

V gene TRBV11-2 combines with J gene TRBJ1-2, with no clear D. CDR1 and CDR2 (germline): SGHAT, FQNNGV. The CDR3 length is 12 residues. V lost 4 bases, J lost 8 bases, and 11 bases lay in between. For the CDR3, the DNA is TGTGCCAGCAGCTCGGAGATCGGGGGCTACACCTTC. Encoded protein: CASSSEIGGYTF.

The V gene is TRBV30, the J gene TRBJ1-1, with TRBD1 as a possible D gene (5 bases). Germline V gene sequence: CDR1 GTSNPN, CDR2 SVGIG (reference sequence). This CDR3 region has 13 residues. Trimming removed 3 bases from V and 1 base from J, with 9 bases in between. The CDR3 nucleotides are TGTGCCTGGAGGGGGCGGCAGAACACTGAAGCTTTCTTT. Its translation is CAWRGRQNTEAFF. Using reference TRBV30 and TRBJ1-1 for the parts outside the CDR3, the full variable domain is SQTIHQWPATLVQPVGSPLSLECTVEGTSNPNLYWYRQAAGRGLQLLFYSVGIGQISSEVPQNLSASRPQDRQFILSSKKLLLSDSGFYLCAWRGRQNTEAFFGQGTRLTVV.

The rearrangement links TRBV5-8 to TRBJ2-5; the D gene is possibly TRBD1 (6 bases). V lost 6 bases to trimming and J lost 3 bases, with 12 bases between them. The CDR3 has 13 amino acids. CDR1 SGHTS and CDR2 YDEGEE come from the germline V gene. The CDR3 DNA reads as TGTGCCAGCATCTTTGGGGGCGAAGAGACCCAGTACTTC. Encoded protein: CASIFGGEETQYF.

This chain uses TRBV7-9 with TRBJ2-1, with TRBD1 matching 9 bases. The V and J ends lost 2 bases and 7 bases, in that order; junction bases with no gene match: 6. The CDR3 has 15 residues. CDR1 and CDR2 (germline): SEHNR, FQNEAQ (reference sequence). The DNA of the CDR3 is TGTGCCAGCAGCTTATTACAGGGGGCGCGTAATGAGCAGTTCTTC. Its translation: CASSLLQGARNEQFF.

The V and J genes are TRBV2 and TRBJ2-5; D possibly corresponds to TRBD1 (6 bases). V shed 5 bases and J shed 2 bases, with 9 bases lying between them. This CDR3 is 13 amino acids long. Per germline, CDR1 SNHLY and CDR2 FYNNEI. CDR3 in amino acids: CASSRDTQETQYF. CDR3 sequence (DNA): TGTGCCAGCAGTCGGGACACACAAGAGACCCAGTACTTC. Using reference TRBV2 and TRBJ2-5 for the parts outside the CDR3, the full variable domain is EPEVTQTPSHQVTQMGQEVILRCVPISNHLYFYWYRQILGQKVEFLVSFYNNEISEKSEIFDDQFSVERPDGSNFTLKIRSTKLEDSAMYFCASSRDTQETQYFGPGTRLLVL.

The rearrangement joins TRBV6-5 to TRBJ2-3; 11 bases fit TRBD2. Germline CDR1 and CDR2: MNHEY and SVGAGI. This CDR3 comprises 13 residues. V gave up 10 bases and J gave up 4 bases; unmatched junction bases: 4. CDR3 amino acids: CATRTSGPDTQYF. DNA for the CDR3: TGTGCCACCAGGACTAGCGGGCCAGATACGCAGTATTTT.

CDR3 amino acids: CASSTTMTGELFF. CDR3 sequence (DNA): TGTGCCAGCAGCACTACCATGACCGGGGAGCTGTTTTTT. V usage is TRBV7-8 and J usage is TRBJ2-2; D gene ambiguous. Trimming removed 5 bases from V and 5 bases from J, with 9 bases in between. The CDR3 is 13 residues long. Germline V gene data show CDR1 as SGHVS and CDR2 as FQNEAQ.

A remark on this clone: One end of the junction is discordant with germline, which a read error may explain. V gene TRBV7-9 combines with J gene TRBJ1-4; possible D gene TRBD1, 5 bases. The CDR3 has 16 amino acids. Per germline, CDR1 SEHNR and CDR2 FQNEAQ (reference sequence). In DNA form, the CDR3 reads TGTTCCAGCAGCTTAGTTGGAGGGGCAGGTGGAGAAAAACTGTTTTTT. It yields the protein CSSSLVGGAGGEKLFF.

The gene calls are TRBV11-2 and TRBJ2-7, with 9 bases identical to TRBD1. Germline assignment: CDR1 SGHAT and CDR2 FQNNGV. This CDR3 is built from 15 residues. J gave up 3 bases and V 5 bases, and 8 bases lay outside the gene matches. CDR3 amino acids: CASSATGGSLYEQYF. The DNA of the CDR3 is TGTGCCAGCAGCGCCACAGGGGGCTCTCTCTACGAGCAGTACTTC.

This clone has only one observation. This chain links TRBV5-1 with TRBJ2-1; D is uncertain. The germline CDR1 and CDR2 sequences are SGHRS and YFSETQ. Trimming removed 5 bases at V and 0 bases at J, with 6 bases between. The CDR3 has 13 amino acids. CDR3 in DNA: TGCGCCAGCAGGGCTGACTCCTACAATGAGCAGTTCTTC. Its protein is CASRADSYNEQFF. Full variable domain (rest looked up from reference TRBV5-1 and TRBJ2-1): KAGVTQTPRYLIKTRGQQVTLSCSPISGHRSVSWYQQTPGQGLQFLFEYFSETQRNKGNFPGRFSGRQFSNSRSEMNVSTLELGDSALYLCASRADSYNEQFFGPGTRLTVL.

This clone has a handful of counts. J is TRBJ2-7 and V is TRBV2; 8 nucleotides line up with TRBD1. V trimming: 5 bases; J trimming: 12 bases; junction bases outside the gene matches: 12. There are 13 residues in the CDR3. From germline, CDR1 is SNHLY and CDR2 FYNNEI. This CDR3 is CASSTSLGQGPYF. The CDR3 coding sequence is TGTGCCAGCAGTACGAGCCTAGGACAGGGACCGTACTTC.

V and J are TRBV5-1 and TRBJ1-1; 7 positions agree with TRBD1. The length of the CDR3 is 16 residues. V shed 0 bases and J 0 bases; nucleotides not matched to a gene: 5. Germline V lookup: CDR1 SGHRS, CDR2 YFSETQ. CDR3 region: CASSLGEGALNTEAFF. CDR3 sequence (DNA): TGCGCCAGCAGCTTGGGTGAGGGGGCATTGAACACTGAAGCTTTCTTT.

The V gene is TRBV9, the J gene TRBJ1-1; the match to TRBD1 covers 10 bases. V dropped 6 bases and J dropped 5; count of bases not matched to a gene: 13. The CDR3 spans 16 residues. Germline CDR1 SGDLS, CDR2 YYNGEE. As DNA, the CDR3 is TGTGCCAGCAACCTAAGGGGGGACAGGGGTGGAACTGAAGCTTTCTTT. Amino acids: CASNLRGDRGGTEAFF.

This chain uses TRBV15 with TRBJ2-7, with 9 bases fitting TRBD2. Germline V CDR1 and CDR2: LNHNV, YYDKDF (reference sequence). The CDR3 extends over 15 amino acids. Losses at the gene ends were 3 bases for V and 0 bases for J; bases not matched to a gene: 3. CDR3 sequence (DNA): TGTGCCACCAGCAGGCGCGGGGGGGACTCCTACGAGCAGTACTTC. It is translated as CATSRRGGDSYEQYF.

The CDR3 is CASSQGSVLQGQPQHF. In DNA form, the CDR3 reads TGTGCCAGCAGTCAGGGAAGTGTGCTCCAAGGTCAGCCCCAGCATTTT. This chain uses TRBV28 with TRBJ1-5, with D perhaps TRBD1 (5 bases). The CDR3 is 16 amino acids. CDR1 MDHEN and CDR2 SYDVKM come from the germline V gene. V lost 5 bases to trimming and J lost 6 bases, with 20 bases between them.

The rearrangement joins TRBV7-9 to TRBJ2-2; D is ambiguous. Germline loops: CDR1 SEHNR, CDR2 FQNEAQ (reference sequence). The CDR3 length is 15 residues. The V gene lost 4 bases and the J gene lost 4 bases, with 13 bases spanning the gap. In DNA form, the CDR3 reads TGTGCCAGCAGCTCGGTGCGGCTGTTCACCGGGGAGCTGTTTTTT. Translating it yields CASSSVRLFTGELFF.

The V call is TRBV5-1, the J call TRBJ2-2, with a tentative D call TRBD1 (5 bases). Per the germline V gene, CDR1 is SGHRS and CDR2 is YFSETQ. Trimming took 1 base from V and 2 from J, leaving 9 bases between them. CDR3 length: 15 residues. The CDR3 protein is CASSLQQANTGELFF. The CDR3 nucleotides are TGCGCCAGCAGCTTGCAACAGGCCAACACCGGGGAGCTGTTTTTT.

J is TRBJ2-7 and V is TRBV30; 9 bases fit TRBD1. V gave up 4 bases and J gave up 5 bases; unmatched junction bases: 9. This CDR3 spans 14 amino acids. Germline V gene sequence: CDR1 GTSNPN, CDR2 SVGIG (reference sequence). Here the CDR3 DNA reads TGTGCCTGGAATATCGGGACAGGGACCCACGAGCAGTACTTC. Its translation is CAWNIGTGTHEQYF. Full variable domain (rest looked up from reference TRBV30 and TRBJ2-7): SQTIHQWPATLVQPVGSPLSLECTVEGTSNPNLYWYRQAAGRGLQLLFYSVGIGQISSEVPQNLSASRPQDRQFILSSKKLLLSDSGFYLCAWNIGTGTHEQYFGPGTRLTVT.

The chain links TRBV25-1 to TRBJ2-2, with 7 bases aligning to TRBD1. Germline-derived CDR1 and CDR2 are MGHDK and SYGVNS. The CDR3 length is 18 residues. Trimming removed 3 bases from V and 5 bases from J; junction bases left unmatched: 15. The CDR3 loop is CASSDDAAGGIWTGELFF. The CDR3 coding sequence is TGTGCCAGCAGTGATGATGCGGCAGGGGGAATATGGACCGGGGAGCTGTTTTTT.

This clone showed up just once. The chain recombines TRBV7-3 with TRBJ2-3; TRBD2 might be the D (5 bases). Germline CDR1 and CDR2: SGHTA and FQGTGA. The V end lost 5 bases, the J end lost 9 bases, and 12 bases lay between the germline ends. The CDR3 is 12 residues long. CDR3 coding DNA: TGTGCCAGCAGCCGAGCGGAGGAGACGCAGTATTTT. Protein: CASSRAEETQYF.

This chain links TRBV5-1 with TRBJ2-5, with 8 bases fitting TRBD1. The J call may be in error: the DNA end matches TRBJ2-7 better. This CDR3 is 14 amino acids long. Germline lookup yields CDR1 SGHRS and CDR2 YFSETQ. As DNA, the CDR3 is TGCGCCAGCAGCTTCAACAGGGGGATCGACGAGCAGTACTTC. Residues: CASSFNRGIDEQYF.

V and J are TRBV10-3 and TRBJ2-1; 8 nucleotides align to TRBD2. The CDR3 totals 13 residues. Germline CDR1 ENHRY, CDR2 SYGVKD. Trimming cost V 6 bases and J 7 bases; bases outside gene matches: 5. This chain's CDR3 is CAIRGTSFNEQFF. CDR3 sequence (DNA): TGTGCCATCAGGGGGACTAGTTTTAATGAGCAGTTCTTC.

The V call is TRBV2, the J call TRBJ2-7; 7 bases fit TRBD2. The trim removed 6 bases at V and 0 bases at J, leaving 11 bases unmatched. Looked up from germline, CDR1 is SNHLY and CDR2 is FYNNEI. CDR3 size: 16 residues. CDR3 region: CASSSLTGGSSYEQYF. The CDR3 region has the DNA TGTGCCAGCAGCTCTCTCACGGGCGGGAGCTCCTACGAGCAGTACTTC. The whole variable domain, remainder taken from reference TRBV2 and TRBJ2-7, is EPEVTQTPSHQVTQMGQEVILRCVPISNHLYFYWYRQILGQKVEFLVSFYNNEISEKSEIFDDQFSVERPDGSNFTLKIRSTKLEDSAMYFCASSSLTGGSSYEQYFGPGTRLTVT.

V and J are TRBV5-1 and TRBJ1-6; D call uncertain. Germline V CDR1 and CDR2: SGHRS, YFSETQ. Trimming stripped 4 bases from V and 9 bases from J, with 11 bases between. The CDR3 has 13 amino acids. This CDR3 reads CASSLDEGSPLHF. The CDR3 nucleotides are TGCGCCAGCAGCCTGGACGAGGGTTCACCCCTCCACTTT.

The gene calls are TRBV27 and TRBJ2-7; D possibly corresponds to TRBD1 (6 bases). Per the germline V gene, CDR1 is MNHEY and CDR2 is SMNVEV (reference sequence). Deletions cut 10 bases from V and 4 bases from J, with 20 bases between. This CDR3 spans 14 amino acids. CDR3 sequence reads: CATRKQRGGYEQYF. DNA of the CDR3: TGTGCCACCAGGAAACAGAGAGGGGGATACGAGCAGTACTTC.

The chain carries TRBV28 and TRBJ1-5, with a weak D call TRBD1 (6 bases). Germline V gene sequence: CDR1 MDHEN, CDR2 SYDVKM. Deletions cut 4 bases from V and 7 bases from J, with 17 bases between. This CDR3 contains 15 residues. The CDR3 DNA reads as TGTGCCAGCAGTTACCCGACAGGTTGGCGGCAGCCCCAGCATTTT. This translates into CASSYPTGWRQPQHF.